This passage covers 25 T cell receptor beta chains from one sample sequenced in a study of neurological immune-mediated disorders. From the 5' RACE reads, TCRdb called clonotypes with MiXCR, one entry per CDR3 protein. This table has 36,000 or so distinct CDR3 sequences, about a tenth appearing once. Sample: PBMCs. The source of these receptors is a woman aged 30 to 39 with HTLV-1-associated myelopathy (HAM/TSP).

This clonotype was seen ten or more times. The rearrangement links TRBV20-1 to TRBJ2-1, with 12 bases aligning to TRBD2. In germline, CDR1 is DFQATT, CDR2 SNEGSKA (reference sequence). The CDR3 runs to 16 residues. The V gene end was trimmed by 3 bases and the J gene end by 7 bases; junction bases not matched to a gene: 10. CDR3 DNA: TGCAGTGCTAGTTGGTCTAGCGGGGGGGCCACGAATGAGCAGTTCTTC. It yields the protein CSASWSSGGATNEQFF.

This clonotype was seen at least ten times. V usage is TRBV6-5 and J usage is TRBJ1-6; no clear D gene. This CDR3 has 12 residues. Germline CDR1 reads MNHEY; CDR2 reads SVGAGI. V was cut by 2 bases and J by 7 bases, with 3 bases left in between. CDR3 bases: TGTGCCAGCAGTTACGGGAATTCACCCCTCCACTTT. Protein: CASSYGNSPLHF.

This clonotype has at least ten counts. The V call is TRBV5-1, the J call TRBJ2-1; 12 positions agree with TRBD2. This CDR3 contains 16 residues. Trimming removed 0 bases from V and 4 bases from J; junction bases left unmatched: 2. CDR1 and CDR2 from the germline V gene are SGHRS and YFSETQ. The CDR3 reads CASSLVTSGGYNEQFF. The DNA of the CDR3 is TGCGCCAGCAGCTTGGTGACTAGCGGGGGTTACAATGAGCAGTTCTTC.

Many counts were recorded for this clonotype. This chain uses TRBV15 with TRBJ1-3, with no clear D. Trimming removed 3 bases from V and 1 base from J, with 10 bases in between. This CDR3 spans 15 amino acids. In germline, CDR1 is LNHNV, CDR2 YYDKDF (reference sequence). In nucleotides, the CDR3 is TGTGCCACCAGCAGGCGCACCTTTTCTGGAAACACCATATATTTT. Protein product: CATSRRTFSGNTIYF.

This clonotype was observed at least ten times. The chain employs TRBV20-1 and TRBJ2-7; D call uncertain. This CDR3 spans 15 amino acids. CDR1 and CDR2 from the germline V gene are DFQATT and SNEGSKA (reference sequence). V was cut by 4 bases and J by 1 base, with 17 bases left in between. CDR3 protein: CSATVILTGSYEQYF. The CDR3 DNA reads TGCAGTGCTACGGTCATTCTTACCGGGTCCTACGAGCAGTACTTC.

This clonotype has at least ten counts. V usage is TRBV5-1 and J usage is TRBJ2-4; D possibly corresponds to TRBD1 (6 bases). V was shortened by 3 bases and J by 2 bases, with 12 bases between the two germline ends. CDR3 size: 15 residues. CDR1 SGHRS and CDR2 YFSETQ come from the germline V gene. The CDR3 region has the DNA TGCGCCAGCAGCTACACCCGGGACACCAAAAACATTCAGTACTTC. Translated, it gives CASSYTRDTKNIQYF. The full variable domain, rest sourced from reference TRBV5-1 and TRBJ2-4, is KAGVTQTPRYLIKTRGQQVTLSCSPISGHRSVSWYQQTPGQGLQFLFEYFSETQRNKGNFPGRFSGRQFSNSRSEMNVSTLELGDSALYLCASSYTRDTKNIQYFGAGTRLSVL.

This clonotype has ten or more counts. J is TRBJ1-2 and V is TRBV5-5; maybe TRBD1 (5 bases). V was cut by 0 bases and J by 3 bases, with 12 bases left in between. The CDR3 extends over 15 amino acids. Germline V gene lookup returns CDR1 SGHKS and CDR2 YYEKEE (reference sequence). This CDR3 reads CASSLGRGRDYGYTF. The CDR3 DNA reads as TGTGCCAGCAGCTTGGGGAGGGGACGGGACTATGGCTACACCTTC. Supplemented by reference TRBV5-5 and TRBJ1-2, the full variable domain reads DAGVTQSPTHLIKTRGQQVTLRCSPISGHKSVSWYQQVLGQGPQFIFQYYEKEERGRGNFPDRFSARQFPNYSSELNVNALLLGDSALYLCASSLGRGRDYGYTFGSGTRLTVV.

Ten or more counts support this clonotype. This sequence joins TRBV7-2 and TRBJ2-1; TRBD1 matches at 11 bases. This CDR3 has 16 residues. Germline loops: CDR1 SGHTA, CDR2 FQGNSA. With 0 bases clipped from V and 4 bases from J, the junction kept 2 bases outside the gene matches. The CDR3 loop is CASSLAGTGGYNEQFF. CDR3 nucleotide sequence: TGTGCCAGCAGCTTAGCCGGGACAGGGGGATACAATGAGCAGTTCTTC.

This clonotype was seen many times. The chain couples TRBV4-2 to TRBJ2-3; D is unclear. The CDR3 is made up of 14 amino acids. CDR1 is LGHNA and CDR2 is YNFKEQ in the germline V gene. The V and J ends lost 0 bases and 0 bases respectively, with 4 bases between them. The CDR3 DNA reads TGTGCCAGCAGCCAAGATCGCAGCACAGATACGCAGTATTTT. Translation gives CASSQDRSTDTQYF.

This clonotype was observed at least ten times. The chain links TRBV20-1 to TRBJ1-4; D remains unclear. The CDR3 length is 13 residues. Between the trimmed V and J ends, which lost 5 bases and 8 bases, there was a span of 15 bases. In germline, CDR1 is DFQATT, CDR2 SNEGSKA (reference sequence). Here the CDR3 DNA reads TGCAGTGCTTCTTCTACAGCGCTCGAAAAACTGTTTTTT. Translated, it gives CSASSTALEKLFF.

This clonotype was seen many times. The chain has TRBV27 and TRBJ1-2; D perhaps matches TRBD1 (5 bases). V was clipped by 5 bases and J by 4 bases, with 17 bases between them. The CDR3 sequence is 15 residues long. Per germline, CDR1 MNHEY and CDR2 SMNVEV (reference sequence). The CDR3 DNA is TGTGCCAGCAGTCCGGGCGAGGGGCCTACCTATGGCTACACCTTC. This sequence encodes CASSPGEGPTYGYTF.

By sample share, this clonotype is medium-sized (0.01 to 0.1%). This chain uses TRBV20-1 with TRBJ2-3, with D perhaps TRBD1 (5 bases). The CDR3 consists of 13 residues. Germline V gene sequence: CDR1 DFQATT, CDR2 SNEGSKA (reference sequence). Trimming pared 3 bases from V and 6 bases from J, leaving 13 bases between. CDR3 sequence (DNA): TGCAGTGCTAGGGGGCCCGCTTTCGATACGCAGTATTTT. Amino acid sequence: CSARGPAFDTQYF.

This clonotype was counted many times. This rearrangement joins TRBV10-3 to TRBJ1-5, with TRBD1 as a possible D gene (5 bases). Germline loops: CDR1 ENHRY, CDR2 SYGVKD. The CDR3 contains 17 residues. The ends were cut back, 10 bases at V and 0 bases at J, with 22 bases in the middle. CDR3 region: CAREVPFVGDSNQPQHF. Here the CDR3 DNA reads TGTGCCAGGGAGGTCCCTTTCGTGGGGGATAGCAATCAGCCCCAGCATTTT.

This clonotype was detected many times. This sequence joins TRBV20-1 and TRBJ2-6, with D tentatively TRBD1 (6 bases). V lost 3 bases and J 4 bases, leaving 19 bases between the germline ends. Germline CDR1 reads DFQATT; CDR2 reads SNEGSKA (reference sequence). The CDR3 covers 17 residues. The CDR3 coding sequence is TGCAGTGCTAGGTATACAGGGTCGGTTTCCGGGGCCAACGTCCTGACTTTC. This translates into CSARYTGSVSGANVLTF.

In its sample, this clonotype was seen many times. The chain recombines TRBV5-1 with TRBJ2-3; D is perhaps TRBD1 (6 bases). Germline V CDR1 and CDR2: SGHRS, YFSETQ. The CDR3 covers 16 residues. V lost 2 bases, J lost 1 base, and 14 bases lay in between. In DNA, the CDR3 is TGCGCCAGCAGCTTTTTCGGGACACCCGGCACAGATACGCAGTATTTT. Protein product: CASSFFGTPGTDTQYF. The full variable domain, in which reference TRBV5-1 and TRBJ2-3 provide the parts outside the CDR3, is KAGVTQTPRYLIKTRGQQVTLSCSPISGHRSVSWYQQTPGQGLQFLFEYFSETQRNKGNFPGRFSGRQFSNSRSEMNVSTLELGDSALYLCASSFFGTPGTDTQYFGPGTRLTVL.

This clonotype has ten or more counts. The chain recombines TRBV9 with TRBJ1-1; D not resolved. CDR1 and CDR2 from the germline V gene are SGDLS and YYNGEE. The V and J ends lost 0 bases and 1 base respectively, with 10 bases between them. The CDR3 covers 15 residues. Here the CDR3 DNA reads TGTGCCAGCAGCGTAGTGGTGACTGAGAACACTGAAGCTTTCTTT. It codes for CASSVVVTENTEAFF. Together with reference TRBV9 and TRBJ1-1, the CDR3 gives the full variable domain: DSGVTQTPKHLITATGQRVTLRCSPRSGDLSVYWYQQSLDQGLQFLIQYYNGEERAKGNILERFSAQQFPDLHSELNLSSLELGDSALYFCASSVVVTENTEAFFGQGTRLTVV.

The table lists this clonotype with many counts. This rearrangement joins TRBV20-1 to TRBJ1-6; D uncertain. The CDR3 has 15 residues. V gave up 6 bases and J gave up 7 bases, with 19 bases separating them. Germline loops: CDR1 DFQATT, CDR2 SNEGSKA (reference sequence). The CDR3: CSASPAGIGNSPLHF. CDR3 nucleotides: TGCAGTGCCTCGCCGGCGGGAATAGGGAATTCACCCCTCCACTTT.

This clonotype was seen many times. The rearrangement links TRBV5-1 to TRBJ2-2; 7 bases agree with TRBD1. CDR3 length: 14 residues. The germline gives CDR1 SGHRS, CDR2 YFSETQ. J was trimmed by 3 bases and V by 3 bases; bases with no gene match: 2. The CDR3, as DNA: TGCGCCAGCAGCTATCAGGGGGACACCGGGGAGCTGTTTTTT. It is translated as CASSYQGDTGELFF.

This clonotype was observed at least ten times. The CDR3 DNA sequence: TGTGCCAGCAGCTTAAAGGAGAACACTGAAGCTTTCTTT. Amino acid sequence: CASSLKENTEAFF. The chain joins TRBV7-9 to TRBJ1-1; unclear D gene. This CDR3 is built from 13 residues. CDR1 is SEHNR and CDR2 is FQNEAQ in the germline V gene (reference sequence). V dropped 2 bases and J dropped 1 base, with 5 bases sitting between them.

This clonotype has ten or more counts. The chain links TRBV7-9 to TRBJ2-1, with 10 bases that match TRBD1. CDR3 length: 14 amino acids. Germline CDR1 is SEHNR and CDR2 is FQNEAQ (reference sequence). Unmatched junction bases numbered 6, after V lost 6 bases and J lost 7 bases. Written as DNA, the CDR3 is TGTGCCAGCAGTTCAAAGGGACAGGGGAATGAGCAGTTCTTC. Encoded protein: CASSSKGQGNEQFF.

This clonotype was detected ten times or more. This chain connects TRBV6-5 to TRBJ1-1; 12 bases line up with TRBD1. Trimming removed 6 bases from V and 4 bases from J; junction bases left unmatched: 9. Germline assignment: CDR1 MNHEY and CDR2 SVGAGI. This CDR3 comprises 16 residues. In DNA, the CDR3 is TGTGCCAGCAGACGCCCGGGACAGGGGGCACTCACTGAAGCTTTCTTT. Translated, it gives CASRRPGQGALTEAFF.

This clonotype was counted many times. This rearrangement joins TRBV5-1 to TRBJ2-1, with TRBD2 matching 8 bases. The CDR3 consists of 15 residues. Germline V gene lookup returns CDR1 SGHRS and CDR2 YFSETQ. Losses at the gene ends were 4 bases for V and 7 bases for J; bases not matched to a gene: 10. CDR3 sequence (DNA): TGCGCCAGCAGCCCGGGGGGGCGGCGTGTAAATGAGCAGTTCTTC. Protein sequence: CASSPGGRRVNEQFF.

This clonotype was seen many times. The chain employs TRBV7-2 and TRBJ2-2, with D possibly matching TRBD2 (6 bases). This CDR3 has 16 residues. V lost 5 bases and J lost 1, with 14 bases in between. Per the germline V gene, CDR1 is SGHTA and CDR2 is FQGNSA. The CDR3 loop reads CASSPMGRGNTGELFF. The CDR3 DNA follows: TGTGCCAGCAGCCCCATGGGGCGGGGGAACACCGGGGAGCTGTTTTTT.

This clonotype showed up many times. In DNA form, the CDR3 reads TGCGCCAGCAGCTTCGGGACTAACCAGTATTTT. Its translation: CASSFGTNQYF. The chain links TRBV5-1 to TRBJ2-3; 7 bases agree with TRBD2. The ends lost 2 bases at V and 12 bases at J; junction bases unmatched: 3. This CDR3 is 11 amino acids long. CDR1 and CDR2 (germline): SGHRS, YFSETQ.

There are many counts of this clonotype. The CDR3 here is CASSLDPHPSSYNEQFF. CDR3 in DNA: TGCGCCAGCAGCTTGGACCCCCACCCGAGCTCCTACAATGAGCAGTTCTTC. V is TRBV5-1 and J is TRBJ2-1, with D unclear. Germline V CDR1 and CDR2: SGHRS, YFSETQ. Trimming took 0 bases from V and 0 from J, leaving 13 bases between them. There are 17 residues in the CDR3.